Below, one T cell receptor (beta chain) is given with its context. The data were taken from a study of T cell responses to AZD1222 COVID-19 vaccine. The trim removed 7 bases at V and 10 bases at J, leaving 9 bases unmatched. CDR1 and CDR2 from the germline V gene are SNHLY and FYNNEI. The CDR3 spans 12 residues. Sequencing used immunoSEQ multiplex PCR; TCRdb keeps in-frame clones, though not all of them. The sample has around 130,000 clones, 75% to 90% seen once; the top ten hold 1.5% to 2%. Here the sequenced sample was peripheral blood, taken on day 0 of AZD1222 vaccination. This chain links TRBV2 with TRBJ1-1, with 7 bases that match TRBD1. This clonotype was sampled from an adult in good health. The CDR3 DNA is TGTGCCAGCACGGGGGCAGGGGGGAGAGCTTTCTTT. It is translated as CASTGAGGRAFF.